These 29 T cell receptor beta chains were all obtained from the same sample, sequenced in a study of blood T cell repertoires in COVID-19 (dated by TCRdb to the early 2020s). The library was generated by the immunoSEQ multiplex PCR assay. TCRdb provides this immuneACCESS table in a form limited to in-frame rearrangements. Some clones are lacking; in checked studies, under half of them reflect an unresolved V gene, and why the rest are absent is not known. The sample includes 75,000 to 95,000 clones, with 90% to 95% observed a single time. Over 1.5% of the sample belongs to the ten largest clones. Source material: peripheral blood. Receptor source: a man between 60 and 75 years old with acute or convalescent COVID-19.

This chain connects TRBV5-1 to TRBJ2-6, with TRBD2 as a possible D gene (5 bases). V was pared by 0 bases and J by 8 bases, with 9 bases between. The CDR3 loop spans 14 amino acids. Germline CDR1 reads SGHRS; CDR2 reads YFSETQ. The CDR3 loop reads CASSLAEGTNVLTF. In nucleotides, the CDR3 is TGCGCCAGCAGCTTGGCTGAGGGCACCAACGTCCTGACTTTC.

The chain employs TRBV18 and TRBJ2-2; D remains ambiguous. CDR3 length: 13 residues. V was clipped by 3 bases and J by 4 bases, with 6 bases between them. Germline V CDR1 and CDR2: KGHSH, LQKENI. The CDR3 loop reads CASSPPGTGELFF. CDR3 in DNA: TGTGCCAGCTCACCCCCCGGCACCGGGGAGCTGTTTTTT.

V usage is TRBV30 and J usage is TRBJ1-2; D not resolved. Germline assignment: CDR1 GTSNPN and CDR2 SVGIG (reference sequence). V lost 5 bases, J lost 3 bases, and 10 bases lay in between. The CDR3 extends over 12 amino acids. The CDR3: CAWRPGYYGYTF. The CDR3, as DNA: TGTGCCTGGCGCCCGGGGTACTATGGCTACACCTTC.

V is TRBV6-4 and J is TRBJ2-3, with D possibly TRBD1 on 8 matching bases. With 3 bases removed from V and 6 bases from J, the gap between germline ends came to 10 bases. Germline V gene sequence: CDR1 MRHNA, CDR2 SNTAGT. The CDR3 sequence is 13 residues long. The CDR3 DNA sequence: TGTGCCAGCAGTGAACAGGGGGGGGATACGCAGTATTTT. Residues: CASSEQGGDTQYF.

This clone was seen only a few times. Other DNA sequences in this specimen translate into the identical CDR3. The rearrangement uses TRBV7-2 and TRBJ2-1; a weak D match, TRBD2 (7 bases). Germline lookup yields CDR1 SGHTA and CDR2 FQGNSA. V was cut by 1 base and J by 3 bases, with 13 bases left in between. The CDR3 spans 16 residues. CDR3 in DNA: TGTGCCAGCAGCTTAGGGGGGGGCGCGGGCTACAATGAGCAGTTCTTC. Protein product: CASSLGGGAGYNEQFF.

J is TRBJ2-7 and V is TRBV13, with 7 bases aligning to TRBD2. Germline CDR1 and CDR2: PRHDT and FYEKMQ (reference sequence). The CDR3 has 14 residues. Unmatched junction bases numbered 5, after V lost 6 bases and J lost 0 bases. The CDR3 DNA reads as TGTGCCAGCAGGGTAGCGGGTGCCTCCTACGAGCAGTACTTC. Translated, it gives CASRVAGASYEQYF. The variable domain in full, with the rest retrieved from reference TRBV13 and TRBJ2-7, is AAGVIQSPRHLIKEKRETATLKCYPIPRHDTVYWYQQGPGQDPQFLISFYEKMQSDKGSIPDRFSAQQFSDYHSELNMSSLELGDSALYFCASRVAGASYEQYFGPGTRLTVT.

The chain has TRBV19 and TRBJ1-2, with TRBD1 matching 10 bases. V lost 6 bases, J lost 7 bases, and 8 bases stayed unmatched. The CDR3 is 14 amino acids. CDR1 is LNHDA, CDR2 SQIVND, per germline (reference sequence). The CDR3 here is CASSKTGGDFGYTF. Written as DNA, the CDR3 is TGTGCCAGTAGCAAGACAGGGGGCGACTTTGGCTACACCTTC.

The CDR3: CASSLSGGALGFF. As DNA, the CDR3 is TGTGCCAGCAGTCTTAGCGGGGGGGCGCTCGGGTTCTTC. The chain combines TRBV6-2 or TRBV6-3 with TRBJ2-1; TRBD2 agrees at 11 bases. Germline CDR1 reads MNHEY; CDR2 reads SVGEGT. The trim removed 5 bases at V and 15 bases at J, leaving 9 bases unmatched. The CDR3 is 13 residues long.

The chain joins TRBV5-1 to TRBJ2-1, with a weak D call TRBD2 (6 bases). CDR1 and CDR2 from the germline V gene are SGHRS and YFSETQ. V was shortened by 0 bases and J by 0 bases, with 19 bases between the two germline ends. There are 19 residues in the CDR3. The DNA for the CDR3 is TGCGCCAGCAGCTTGGATCCTAGCGAGAGTCCAAGCTCCTACAATGAGCAGTTCTTC. Encoded protein: CASSLDPSESPSSYNEQFF.

The rearrangement joins TRBV4-3 to TRBJ2-2; 7 nucleotides agree with TRBD1. Losses at the gene ends were 1 base for V and 3 bases for J; bases not matched to a gene: 14. This CDR3 is 19 amino acids long. Germline CDR1 LGHNA, CDR2 YSLEER. The chain's CDR3 is CASSQAPTKGAGHTGELFF. CDR3 sequence (DNA): TGCGCCAGCAGCCAAGCCCCCACAAAGGGGGCCGGTCACACCGGGGAGCTGTTTTTT.

The chain recombines TRBV19 with TRBJ1-1; the match to TRBD1 covers 7 bases. The CDR3 sequence is 14 residues long. Losses at the gene ends were 9 bases for V and 0 bases for J; bases not matched to a gene: 7. Germline V gene lookup returns CDR1 LNHDA and CDR2 SQIVND (reference sequence). The CDR3 region is CASSGQSVNTEAFF. The CDR3 region has the DNA TGTGCCAGCTCGGGACAGTCGGTGAACACTGAAGCTTTCTTT.

This chain uses TRBV25-1 with TRBJ2-7; 7 positions match TRBD2. The CDR3 spans 15 residues. Germline CDR1 is MGHDK and CDR2 is SYGVNS. V trimming: 3 bases; J trimming: 1 base; junction bases outside the gene matches: 6. CDR3 in amino acids: CASSDLRTRSYEQYF. The CDR3 region has the DNA TGTGCCAGCAGTGACCTCCGGACTAGATCCTACGAGCAGTACTTC.

This chain uses TRBV18 with TRBJ2-7; D is uncertain. The germline V and J ends were trimmed by 2 bases and 2 bases, with 10 bases remaining between them. CDR3 length: 14 residues. Germline lookup yields CDR1 KGHSH and CDR2 LQKENI. The CDR3 here is CASSPGRVPYEQYF. CDR3 coding DNA: TGTGCCAGCTCACCAGGTCGGGTACCCTACGAGCAGTACTTC.

J is TRBJ2-1 and V is TRBV11-2, with D possibly matching TRBD2 (6 bases). Germline CDR1 SGHAT, CDR2 FQNNGV. The CDR3 covers 15 residues. V gave up 10 bases and J gave up 10 bases, with 26 bases separating them. CDR3 nucleotide sequence: TGTGCCACCACAGCCGTCGTTGACGGGGGACGAGAGCAGTTCTTC. Translated, it gives CATTAVVDGGREQFF.

The CDR3 loop reads CASSLAGAETQYF. DNA for the CDR3: TGTGCCAGCAGCTTAGCGGGAGCAGAGACCCAGTACTTC. V is TRBV5-8 and J is TRBJ2-5; TRBD2 matches at 8 bases. The CDR3 covers 13 residues. Germline lookup yields CDR1 SGHTS and CDR2 YDEGEE. The V and J ends lost 2 bases and 4 bases, in that order; junction bases with no gene match: 1.

The CDR3 reads CASTGREGFDEQFF. The CDR3 DNA follows: TGTGCCAGCACGGGGCGGGAGGGCTTCGATGAGCAGTTCTTC. This chain links TRBV6-4 with TRBJ2-1; 9 positions agree with TRBD2. Unmatched junction bases numbered 9, after V lost 7 bases and J lost 8 bases. This CDR3 is built from 14 residues. CDR1 is MRHNA, CDR2 SNTAGT, per germline.

The V gene is TRBV10-3, the J gene TRBJ2-7; TRBD2 matches 9 bases. CDR1 is ENHRY and CDR2 is SYGVKD in the germline V gene. The CDR3 sequence is 13 residues long. V was clipped by 7 bases and J by 1 base; unmatched bases: 2. CDR3: CAITSGDSYEQYF. The CDR3 DNA is TGTGCCATCACTAGCGGGGATTCCTACGAGCAGTACTTC.

This clone was counted a few times. V gene TRBV30 combines with J gene TRBJ2-3; 9 nucleotides line up with TRBD2. CDR1 is GTSNPN, CDR2 SVGIG, per germline (reference sequence). This CDR3 is built from 14 residues. V dropped 3 bases and J dropped 8; count of bases not matched to a gene: 9. CDR3 coding DNA: TGTGCCTGGAGAATCGCGGGAGGGCCGGGTACGCAGTATTTT. Its translation: CAWRIAGGPGTQYF.

This sequence joins TRBV27 and TRBJ2-7, with D possibly TRBD1 on 5 matching bases. This CDR3 is built from 13 residues. Germline assignment: CDR1 MNHEY and CDR2 SMNVEV (reference sequence). Between the trimmed V and J ends, which lost 10 bases and 5 bases, there was a span of 18 bases. In DNA form, the CDR3 reads TGTGCCACAAGTGAGACAGCTTGGGACGAGCAGTACTTC. Protein product: CATSETAWDEQYF.

The genes are TRBV19 and TRBJ2-3; 8 positions agree with TRBD1. Germline V gives CDR1 LNHDA, CDR2 SQIVND (reference sequence). The CDR3 spans 14 residues. The V gene end was trimmed by 4 bases and the J gene end by 5 bases; junction bases not matched to a gene: 5. In DNA form, the CDR3 reads TGTGCCAGTAGTAGGACAGGGCCCCAAGATACGCAGTATTTT. Protein product: CASSRTGPQDTQYF.

The chain combines TRBV7-2 with TRBJ2-1, with 9 positions matching TRBD2. The CDR3 is made up of 16 amino acids. The V and J ends lost 5 bases and 1 base, in that order; junction bases with no gene match: 6. CDR1 is SGHTA and CDR2 is FQGNSA in the germline V gene. The chain's CDR3 is CASSPWSGRSYNEQFF. In DNA, the CDR3 is TGTGCCAGCAGCCCTTGGAGCGGGAGGTCCTACAATGAGCAGTTCTTC.

The chain employs TRBV7-9 and TRBJ2-1; 11 nucleotides match TRBD2. The CDR3 covers 15 residues. The V gene's germline CDR1 is SEHNR and CDR2 FQNEAQ (reference sequence). Losses at the gene ends were 4 bases for V and 5 bases for J; bases not matched to a gene: 4. The CDR3, as DNA: TGTGCCAGCAGCTATAGACTAGCGGGAAACAATGAGCAGTTCTTC. Protein: CASSYRLAGNNEQFF.

V and J are TRBV28 and TRBJ2-5; 9 bases align to TRBD1. CDR3 length: 16 residues. The V and J ends lost 3 bases and 1 base, in that order; junction bases with no gene match: 6. The germline V gene has CDR1 MDHEN and CDR2 SYDVKM. The chain's CDR3 is CASSFNTGQGQETQYF. The CDR3 DNA is TGTGCCAGCAGTTTTAATACGGGACAGGGCCAAGAGACCCAGTACTTC.

This chain connects TRBV5-4 to TRBJ2-1, with a tentative D call TRBD1 (5 bases). Looked up from germline, CDR1 is SGHNT and CDR2 is YYREEE (reference sequence). V was pared by 3 bases and J by 3 bases, with 16 bases between. This CDR3 region has 16 residues. CDR3 in DNA: TGTGCCAGCAGCTATCCAGGGCTAGGTGGCTACAATGAGCAGTTCTTC. Amino acids: CASSYPGLGGYNEQFF. The entire variable domain, with the rest obtained from reference TRBV5-4 and TRBJ2-1, is as follows: ETGVTQSPTHLIKTRGQQVTLRCSSQSGHNTVSWYQQALGQGPQFIFQYYREEENGRGNFPPRFSGLQFPNYSSELNVNALELDDSALYLCASSYPGLGGYNEQFFGPGTRLTVL.

V is TRBV5-1 and J is TRBJ2-2; 11 bases align to TRBD2. V was clipped by 4 bases and J by 1 base; unmatched bases: 3. This CDR3 comprises 16 residues. Germline V gives CDR1 SGHRS, CDR2 YFSETQ. The CDR3 loop reads CASSTLAGGNTGELFF. The CDR3 DNA follows: TGCGCCAGCAGCACCCTAGCGGGAGGGAACACCGGGGAGCTGTTTTTT. The entire variable domain, with the rest obtained from reference TRBV5-1 and TRBJ2-2, is as follows: KAGVTQTPRYLIKTRGQQVTLSCSPISGHRSVSWYQQTPGQGLQFLFEYFSETQRNKGNFPGRFSGRQFSNSRSEMNVSTLELGDSALYLCASSTLAGGNTGELFFGEGSRLTVL.

The chain carries TRBV18 and TRBJ2-7; 9 bases line up with TRBD1. The CDR3 has 16 amino acids. Trimming at V came to 4 bases and at J to 5 bases, leaving 12 bases not matched to a gene. Germline V CDR1 and CDR2: KGHSH, LQKENI. This CDR3 reads CASSRKAGTGKDEQYF. CDR3 bases: TGTGCCAGCTCACGAAAAGCCGGGACAGGGAAGGACGAGCAGTACTTC.

This chain links TRBV27 with TRBJ2-5; 14 positions match TRBD2. CDR1 and CDR2 (germline): MNHEY, SMNVEV (reference sequence). With V trimmed by 4 bases and J by 6 bases, 4 bases remained unmatched. The CDR3 loop spans 15 amino acids. DNA for the CDR3: TGTGCCAGCAGTTCTGGGACTAGCGGGAGTAAGACCCAGTACTTC. Translating it yields CASSSGTSGSKTQYF.

The rearrangement uses TRBV28 and TRBJ2-1, with D perhaps matching TRBD2 (7 bases). CDR1 is MDHEN, CDR2 SYDVKM, per germline. The CDR3 sequence is 13 residues long. V was clipped by 8 bases and J by 4 bases, with 12 bases between them. The CDR3 sequence is CASGGGLYNEQFF. CDR3 in DNA: TGTGCCAGCGGGGGGGGGCTTTACAATGAGCAGTTCTTC. The full variable domain, completed using reference TRBV28 and TRBJ2-1, is DVKVTQSSRYLVKRTGEKVFLECVQDMDHENMFWYRQDPGLGLRLIYFSYDVKMKEKGDIPEGYSVSREKKERFSLILESASTNQTSMYLCASGGGLYNEQFFGPGTRLTVL.

The V and J genes are TRBV2 and TRBJ1-6, with D unresolved. CDR3 length: 15 residues. From germline, CDR1 is SNHLY and CDR2 FYNNEI. V shed 6 bases and J shed 6 bases, with 15 bases lying between them. CDR3 in DNA: TGTGCCAGCAGCCCGTCGCAGGCAGTTAATTCACCCCTCCACTTT. The encoded protein is CASSPSQAVNSPLHF.